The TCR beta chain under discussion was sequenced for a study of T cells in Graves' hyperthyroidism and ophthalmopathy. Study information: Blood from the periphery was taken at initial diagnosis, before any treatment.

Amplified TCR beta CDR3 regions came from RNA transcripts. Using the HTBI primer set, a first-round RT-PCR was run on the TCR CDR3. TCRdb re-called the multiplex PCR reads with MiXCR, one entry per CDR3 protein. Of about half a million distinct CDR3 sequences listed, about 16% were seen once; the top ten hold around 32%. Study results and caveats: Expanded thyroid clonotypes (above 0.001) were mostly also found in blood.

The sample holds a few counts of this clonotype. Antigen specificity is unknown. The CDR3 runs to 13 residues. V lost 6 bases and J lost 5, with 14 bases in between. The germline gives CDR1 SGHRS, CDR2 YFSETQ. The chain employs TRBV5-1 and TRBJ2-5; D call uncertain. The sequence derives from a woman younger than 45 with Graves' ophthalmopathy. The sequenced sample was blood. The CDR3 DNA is TGCGCCAGCAAATTGTCCCCAGCGGAGACCCAGTACTTC. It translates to CASKLSPAETQYF.